The clone carrying this TCR beta chain was seen many times. Antigen specificity is unknown. This sample was taken from a study of T cells in Graves' hyperthyroidism and ophthalmopathy. Amplification of TCR beta CDR3 regions used RNA as the template. The primer set for the first-round RT-PCR of the TCR CDR3 was HTBI. TCRdb reprocessed the multiplex PCR reads via MiXCR and lists one record per CDR3 protein. The repertoire holds some 700,000 distinct CDR3 sequences, with around a sixth as singletons. Study findings and constraints: Blood also contained most expanded thyroid clonotypes above 0.001.

If no ophthalmopathy progression occurred within 18 months, Graves' hyperthyroidism was stable. Using around 10 ml of fresh peripheral blood, PBMCs were prepared. The sample was blood. The TCR was taken from a man aged 50 or older with Graves' hyperthyroidism.

The CDR3 DNA follows: TGCGCCAGCAGCCAGGAAGATTCCTACGAGCAGTACTTC. This sequence encodes CASSQEDSYEQYF. The gene calls are TRBV4-3 and TRBJ2-7; no definite D call. V lost 3 bases to trimming and J lost 1 base, with 7 bases between them. The germline gives CDR1 LGHNA, CDR2 YSLEER. The CDR3 has 13 amino acids.